Presented here are 11 T cell receptor beta chains from one specimen sequenced in a study of post-analysis software for immune sequencing data. Study-wide findings and caveats: Patients showed TRBV5-6, TRBV5-1 and TRBV20-1 among roughly five TRBV segments more frequent than in controls.

Their antigens remain unidentified. The library was made from cDNA and included unique molecular identifiers. Using its own MiXCR run on the PCR reads, TCRdb lists one record per CDR3 protein. The sample has 650,000 to 850,000 distinct CDR3 sequences; just over 45% are singletons. The material sequenced was blood. Receptors originate from a girl under 18 with multiple sclerosis.

V and J are TRBV20-1 and TRBJ2-1; perhaps D is TRBD1 or TRBD2 (5 bases each). CDR1 is DFQATT, CDR2 SNEGSKA, per germline (reference sequence). Deletions cut 5 bases from V and 1 base from J, with 15 bases between. The CDR3 is 15 residues long. This CDR3 reads CSAGRGATSYNEQFF. CDR3 DNA: TGCAGTGCTGGGAGAGGGGCGACGTCCTACAATGAGCAGTTCTTC.

V usage is TRBV7-8 and J usage is TRBJ2-7; 8 bases match TRBD2. The CDR3 loop spans 17 amino acids. After removal of 4 bases from V and 1 base from J, the junction contained 12 bases not matched to a gene. Germline V gives CDR1 SGHVS, CDR2 FQNEAQ. The CDR3 nucleotides are TGTGCCAGCAGCTCCTCACATGACGGGAGGGCTTCCTACGAGCAGTACTTC. The encoded protein is CASSSSHDGRASYEQYF.

The J gene is TRBJ2-3, the V gene TRBV5-5; 15 bases map to TRBD2. Trimming cost V 4 bases and J 0 bases; bases outside gene matches: 9. Germline V gene lookup returns CDR1 SGHKS and CDR2 YYEKEE (reference sequence). The CDR3 has 19 amino acids. Here the CDR3 DNA reads TGTGCCAGCAGCGCAATTCCGGGACTAGCGGGAGGAAGCACAGATACGCAGTATTTT. It encodes CASSAIPGLAGGSTDTQYF. Looking up the rest from reference TRBV5-5 and TRBJ2-3 gives the full variable domain: DAGVTQSPTHLIKTRGQQVTLRCSPISGHKSVSWYQQVLGQGPQFIFQYYEKEERGRGNFPDRFSARQFPNYSSELNVNALLLGDSALYLCASSAIPGLAGGSTDTQYFGPGTRLTVL.

There are a few counts of this clonotype. The CDR3 loop reads CASGPWAGAYEQYF. CDR3 nucleotide sequence: TGTGCTAGTGGTCCCTGGGCGGGAGCTTACGAGCAGTACTTC. J is TRBJ2-7 and V is TRBV12-5; 7 bases are shared with TRBD2. CDR3 length: 14 amino acids. Germline CDR1 and CDR2: LGHNT and FRNRAP. Trimming removed 5 bases from V and 4 bases from J; junction bases left unmatched: 8.

V is TRBV13 and J is TRBJ2-7, with 8 nucleotides matching TRBD1. Germline values: CDR1 PRHDT, CDR2 FYEKMQ (reference sequence). This CDR3 has 20 amino acids. Unmatched junction bases numbered 22, after V lost 0 bases and J lost 6 bases. The CDR3 coding sequence is TGTGCCAGCAGCTTAGGCCGGGGGACAATGGGGACAGGCATCCTCGTCGAGCAGTACTTC. It is translated as CASSLGRGTMGTGILVEQYF.

This clonotype appeared a few times. The chain couples TRBV20-1 to TRBJ1-5, with D hard to call. The CDR3 covers 12 residues. Germline CDR1 is DFQATT and CDR2 is SNEGSKA (reference sequence). V gave up 4 bases and J gave up 4 bases, with 8 bases separating them. Here the CDR3 reads CSATDSNQPQHF. The CDR3, as DNA: TGCAGTGCTACTGATAGTAATCAGCCCCAGCATTTT.

The chain links TRBV2 to TRBJ2-1, with 11 positions matching TRBD2. The germline V gene encodes CDR1 SNHLY and CDR2 FYNNEI. V dropped 4 bases and J dropped 4; count of bases not matched to a gene: 9. The CDR3 contains 17 residues. The CDR3 DNA is TGTGCCAGCAGTGTCCAGCTCGGGACTAGCGGATACAATGAGCAGTTCTTC. Its translation: CASSVQLGTSGYNEQFF.

The sample holds a few counts of this clonotype. The gene calls are TRBV6-1 and TRBJ2-1; possible D gene TRBD1, 6 bases. CDR1 and CDR2 (germline): MNHNS, SASEGT. The length of the CDR3 is 15 residues. Trimming removed 1 base from V and 5 bases from J, with 12 bases in between. The CDR3 protein is CASSEEWTVNNEQFF. CDR3 in DNA: TGTGCCAGCAGTGAAGAGTGGACAGTGAACAATGAGCAGTTCTTC.

The chain carries TRBV20-1 and TRBJ1-2, with a weak D call TRBD1 (6 bases). The V end was cut by 5 bases, the J end by 4 bases, with 14 bases between. CDR1 and CDR2 from the germline V gene are DFQATT and SNEGSKA (reference sequence). CDR3 length: 13 amino acids. The CDR3 here is CSAAHRQVYGYTF. In DNA, the CDR3 is TGCAGTGCTGCCCACCGACAGGTCTATGGCTACACCTTC.

CDR3 bases: TGCAGCGTTGTACCAGCCACCACAGGAGGTGGACGCGAGCAGTACTTC. Protein: CSVVPATTGGGREQYF. The chain employs TRBV29-1 and TRBJ2-7; D could derive from TRBD1 or TRBD2 (5 bases each). The CDR3 has 16 amino acids. The germline V gene has CDR1 SQVTM and CDR2 ANQGSEA. Trimming cost V 4 bases and J 6 bases, with 25 bases left between them.

This clonotype was counted a few times. This sequence joins TRBV29-1 and TRBJ2-5, with TRBD1 matching over 8 bases. The V gene end was trimmed by 2 bases and the J gene end by 2 bases; junction bases not matched to a gene: 13. Looked up from germline, CDR1 is SQVTM and CDR2 is ANQGSEA. The CDR3 is 17 amino acids. The CDR3 reads CSVEWGQAGGVQETQYF. As DNA, the CDR3 is TGCAGCGTTGAATGGGGACAGGCCGGCGGGGTACAAGAGACCCAGTACTTC.